This entry concerns a single T cell receptor beta chain. Its target is unknown. These data belong to a study of stem cell transplantation in POMP-related autoinflammatory disease. General study results and limits: PRAID patients trended toward lower TRB diversity and higher clonality in all analyzed T-cell subsets. Unique TRB V-J gene pairings were limited in number in patients with PRAID.

The CDR3 length is 14 residues. Germline V CDR1 and CDR2: SGHTA, FQGTGA. J gave up 4 bases and V 4 bases, and 7 bases lay outside the gene matches. Assay used: immunoSEQ multiplex PCR; TCRdb lists only in-frame clones, some missing. The sample lists 8,500 to 14,000 clones; more than 85% were seen once. The chain carries TRBV7-3 and TRBJ2-7, with 7 bases matching TRBD2. This receptor was taken from a human donor with POMP-related autoinflammation and immune dysregulation (PRAID). Sequenced material: CD8+ T cells from PBMCs, taken before stem cell transplantation. The CDR3 sequence is CASSWYGGSYEQYF. CDR3 nucleotide sequence: TGTGCCAGCAGCTGGTACGGCGGGAGTTACGAGCAGTACTTC.